Listed below are T cell receptor beta chains from one sample, sequenced in a study of cytomegalovirus exposure and HLA in healthy donors. Measured with immunoSEQ multiplex PCR; TCRdb has only the in-frame clones, and not every one. The table records 140,000 to 150,000 clones, over 90% of them present only once. What was sequenced was PBMCs. These receptors all stem from a young man in good health and CMV-seropositive. Each CDR3 is given with its conserved first and last residue. The D gene is left open where the match is weak.

>14|TRBJ2-2|TRBV2|TRBD2
CASKLAGGSGELFF
>16|TRBJ1-1|TRBV19|.
CASSISQGGTNTEAFF
>15|TRBJ2-2|TRBV7-2|TRBD2
CASSLGLAATGELFF
>15|TRBJ2-7|TRBV11-2|.
CASSLQALPSYEQYF
>18|TRBJ2-1|TRBV30|TRBD2
CACRGLAGRRSSYNEQFF
>15|TRBJ1-3|TRBV5-1|TRBD1
CASSPDRGQGNTIYF
>13|TRBJ1-1|TRBV2|.
CASSREGMVEAFF
>13|TRBJ1-5|TRBV19|.
CASSTGEYQPQHF
>15|TRBJ2-3|TRBV7-6|.
CASSYQTGEADTQYF
>15|TRBJ1-1|TRBV7-9|.
CASSLLAGKNTEAFF
>13|TRBJ2-1|TRBV29-1|.
CSVEWPRYNEQFF
>16|TRBJ2-7|TRBV7-2|TRBD2
CASSPRVTTSGRLLYF
>14|TRBJ1-4|TRBV18|.
CASSYTATNEKLFF
>15|TRBJ2-1|TRBV7-6|TRBD2
CASSFPTSGSNEQFF
>11|TRBJ2-3|TRBV6-4|.
CASSATDTQYF
>15|TRBJ2-3|TRBV27|TRBD2
CASTIPGLAGIGWYF
>15|TRBJ2-5|TRBV5-1|.
CASSLGAGKQETQYF
>14|TRBJ2-7|TRBV6-1|.
CASRGAKHPYEQYF
>14|TRBJ2-7|TRBV27|TRBD2
CASSRTSGSYEQYF
>14|TRBJ2-7|TRBV28|TRBD2
CASSRREGPYEQYF
>13|TRBJ2-3|TRBV7-9|.
CASSLAATDTQYF
>17|TRBJ2-1|TRBV4-1|.
CASSHASGPSSYNEQFF
>15|TRBJ2-3|TRBV28|TRBD2
CASSLGGGPGDTQYF
>14|TRBJ2-3|TRBV5-1|.
CASSLDPVTDTQYF
>11|TRBJ1-1|TRBV18|.
CASSGRAEAFF
>13|TRBJ1-1|TRBV5-1|.
CASSFSRNTEAFF
>14|TRBJ2-3|TRBV29-1|.
CSVDASRSTDTQYF
>14|TRBJ2-1|TRBV28|TRBD2
CASSLAGTNNEQFF
>13|TRBJ1-1|TRBV9|.
CASSPHENTEAFF
>17|TRBJ2-3|TRBV5-1|TRBD2
CASRVGASGGATDTQYF
>15|TRBJ2-5|TRBV2|TRBD2
CASSDRLAGVETQYF
>14|TRBJ2-7|TRBV2|TRBD2
CASRLTSGSYEQYF
>16|TRBJ2-7|TRBV28|TRBD2
CASKLAGGSSSYEQYF
>15|TRBJ1-1|TRBV28|TRBD1
CASTLIGTEGFGAFF
>16|TRBJ2-2|TRBV6-1|TRBD2
CASSELAGEATGELFF
>15|TRBJ2-5|TRBV6-5|.
CASSYSTRNRETQYF
>15|TRBJ1-2|TRBV10-3|TRBD1
CAIERGTGPGSGYTF
>15|TRBJ1-2|TRBV19|.
CASSPLGGQRNGYTF
>19|TRBJ1-2|TRBV28|TRBD1
CASSFFVGGNTLDRAGYTF
>15|TRBJ2-3|TRBV7-9|TRBD1
CASSSTGPNTDTQYF
>15|TRBJ2-7|TRBV28|.
CASSLSGFPSYEQYF
>17|TRBJ1-5|TRBV4-1|TRBD1
CASSPGQVIEGNQPQHF
>11|TRBJ2-7|TRBV2|.
CASSRGYEQYF
>16|TRBJ1-2|TRBV28|TRBD1
CASSVQWTGGDYGYTF
>15|TRBJ2-1|TRBV2|.
CASSEYSGLINEQFF
>13|TRBJ1-5|TRBV10-1|.
CASSESTGQPQHF
>15|TRBJ1-2|TRBV7-9|TRBD1
CASSLPRQGAVGYTF
>16|TRBJ2-3|TRBV13|.
CASTTWGGASTDTQYF
>17|TRBJ1-5|TRBV18|.
CASSPRGGRGSNQPQHF
>15|TRBJ2-1|TRBV5-4|TRBD1
CASSHEGTGYNEQFF
>14|TRBJ2-7|TRBV7-2|TRBD2
CASSAGTSIYEQYF